This T cell receptor (beta chain) was captured by sequencing in a study of regulatory T cells in long-lasting Graves disease. Study outcomes and limitations: TCR diversity was lower in persistent Graves' patients than in newly diagnosed ones.

Time point indicated: persistent/refractory GD, antithyroid drugs over 5 years with positive TRAb. From RNA extracted from PBMCs, the TCR library was made. CDR3-region Arm-PCR and iRepertoire HTBI primers produced the TCR beta libraries. TCRdb re-derived calls from the multiplex PCR reads in MiXCR, one entry per CDR3 protein. The data show some 340,000 distinct CDR3 sequences, with approximately 25% seen just once and approximately 27% held by the top ten. For this clonotype: Its antigen is not identified.

The ends were cut back, 11 bases at V and 1 base at J, with 11 bases in the middle. CDR3 length equals 12 residues. The chain couples TRBV12-3 or TRBV12-4 to TRBJ2-5; the D gene is possibly TRBD1 (5 bases). The sequence was collected from a woman in her forties with Graves disease. The source material was peripheral blood mononuclear cells (PBMCs), sampled when the disease was refractory, from a patient treated with antithyroid drugs. In DNA form, the CDR3 reads TGTGCCGGCACCCAGGGCCAAGAGACCCAGTACTTC. Encoded protein: CAGTQGQETQYF.